The sequence of this T cell receptor beta chain was determined in a study of long-term antiretroviral therapy in people with HIV. General study results and limits: Patients on ART gained diversity, which nonetheless stayed below transplant donor controls. On ART adherence, viral resistance or therapy changes, no data were available. Specimens of blood were obtained during about 2004 to 2018, possibly under older ART regimens.

With respect to this clone: Its specificity is not known.

The V and J ends lost 7 bases and 6 bases, in that order; junction bases with no gene match: 1. Germline lookup yields CDR1 LNHDA and CDR2 SQIVND (reference sequence). The CDR3 has 12 residues. The assay, immunoSEQ v3.0, was run at survey level. The assay was immunoSEQ multiplex PCR, and TCRdb's table has in-frame clones only and misses some. The sample contains almost 30,000 clones, 85% to 95% of which appear only once. The specimen comprised unsorted PBMCs, sampled almost 6.6 years after starting antiretroviral therapy. This receptor was taken from a woman between 40 and 50 years old with HIV. The chain carries TRBV19 and TRBJ2-2; TRBD1 matches at 8 bases. DNA for the CDR3: TGTGCCAGTAAGACAGGGGCCGGGGAGCTGTTTTTT. This gives the protein CASKTGAGELFF.